Each of the 19 T cell receptor beta chains below was sequenced from the same sample in a study of molecular identifiers for immune sequencing clone quantification. MiXCR, run by TCRdb on the PCR reads, gives a single entry per CDR3 protein. The data hold 85,000 to 100,000 distinct CDR3 sequences, with 20% to 25% observed a single time. Sample: naive CD8+ T cells from blood, with Jurkat cell RNA spiked in. Sample subset: FACS-sorted CD8+CD4-CCR7+CD45RA+ naive T cells. These receptor sequences come from a human donor in good health. Some libraries in this study had Jurkat cell RNA spiked in.

Details on this clonotype: This may arise from a read error, as a much more abundant clone is one base away. This chain uses TRBV4-1 with TRBJ1-1, with D unclear. This CDR3 comprises 13 residues. Germline lookup yields CDR1 MGHRA and CDR2 YSYEKL. CDR3 nucleotides: TGCGCCCGCAGCCCCGAAACGAACACTGAAGCTTTCTTT. Residues: CARSPETNTEAFF.

About this clonotype itself: This sequence may be a read error, since a much larger clone differs from it by one base. The gene calls are TRBV6-2 or TRBV6-3 and TRBJ2-5, with 12 bases that match TRBD2. The CDR3 runs 15 residues. Germline CDR1 is MNHEY and CDR2 is SVGEGT. Unmatched junction bases numbered 6, after V lost 6 bases and J lost 4 bases. CDR3 sequence: CASSRLAGARETQYF. CDR3 coding DNA: TGTGCCAGCAGCCGACTAGCGGGAGCCCGAGAGACCCAGTACTTC.

This clonotype was seen more than once but under ten times. A much larger clone differs by one base, so this may be a read error. The chain carries TRBV3-1 and TRBJ2-4; 9 bases fit TRBD1. The CDR3 extends over 17 amino acids. The germline CDR1 and CDR2 sequences are LGHDT and YNNKEL (reference sequence). The CDR3: CASGQASAGTGPPIQYF. CDR3 sequence (DNA): TGTGCCAGCGGCCAAGCCTCAGCCGGGACAGGGCCCCCCATTCAGTACTTC.

This clonotype was seen a handful of times. The chain is built from TRBV28 and TRBJ2-7, with no clear D. CDR1 and CDR2 from the germline V gene are MDHEN and SYDVKM. The CDR3 is made up of 15 amino acids. V was pared by 6 bases and J by 1 base, with 16 bases between. In DNA form, the CDR3 reads TGTGCCAGCAGCCCCCCCGGGTTGGGGTCCTACGAGCAGTACTTC. This codes for CASSPPGLGSYEQYF.

This clonotype appeared many times. The CDR3 DNA reads TGTGCCAGCTGTGCTCCAAGCTCCTACGAGCAGTACTTC. It specifies CASCAPSSYEQYF. V usage is TRBV28 and J usage is TRBJ2-7, with D unclear. V lost 8 bases, J lost 0 bases, and 11 bases lay in between. The CDR3 contains 13 residues. Looked up from germline, CDR1 is MDHEN and CDR2 is SYDVKM.

This clonotype was observed many times. The chain is built from TRBV7-9 and TRBJ2-7, with D perhaps matching TRBD1 or TRBD2 (5 bases each). The V gene's germline CDR1 is SEHNR and CDR2 FQNEAQ (reference sequence). The V gene lost 0 bases and the J gene lost 4 bases, with 7 bases spanning the gap. The CDR3 has 13 amino acids. The CDR3 coding sequence is TGTGCCAGCAGCTTAGCGTGGGGGTACGAGCAGTACTTC. Translating it yields CASSLAWGYEQYF. The complete variable domain, with remaining parts taken from reference TRBV7-9 and TRBJ2-7, reads DTGVSQNPRHKITKRGQNVTFRCDPISEHNRLYWYRQTLGQGPEFLTYFQNEAQLEKSRLLSDRFSAERPKGSFSTLEIQRTEQGDSAMYLCASSLAWGYEQYFGPGTRLTVT.

Turning to this clonotype: Its ends do not fully match the called genes, so a read error is possible. V is TRBV28 and J is TRBJ2-7, with D tentatively TRBD1 (5 bases). Germline CDR1 and CDR2: MDHEN and SYDVKM. The CDR3 contains 16 residues. The CDR3 is CASSPRTSWGSYGQYF. The CDR3 coding sequence is TGTGCCAGCAGTCCCCGAACGTCATGGGGCTCCTACGGGCAGTACTTC.

Comments on this clonotype: This may stem from a read error, because a much larger clone lies one nucleotide away. The V and J genes are TRBV7-9 and TRBJ2-1; D is perhaps TRBD2 (5 bases). The CDR3 has 12 amino acids. Germline lookup yields CDR1 SEHNR and CDR2 FQNEAQ (reference sequence). This chain's CDR3 is CASSTYGNEQCF. CDR3 bases: TGTGCCAGCAGCACGTACGGGAATGAGCAGTGCTTC.

Only one count was recorded for this clonotype. A much bigger clone sits one base away, suggesting this may be a read error. The J gene is TRBJ1-1, the V gene TRBV4-2; D is possibly TRBD1 (5 bases). In germline, CDR1 is LGHNA, CDR2 YNFKEQ. The CDR3 loop spans 13 amino acids. CDR3 coding DNA: TGTGCCAGCAGCCCGACAGTGAACACTGAAGCTTTATTT. Protein sequence: CASSPTVNTEALF.

This clonotype occurred many times. The chain combines TRBV5-5 with TRBJ2-7; 8 bases are shared with TRBD2. The CDR3 sequence is 14 residues long. The V gene end was trimmed by 0 bases and the J gene end by 6 bases; junction bases not matched to a gene: 5. The germline V gene encodes CDR1 SGHKS and CDR2 YYEKEE (reference sequence). CDR3 bases: TGTGCCAGCAGCTTGGCCGCGGGGGGAGGCGAGCAGTACTTC. Protein sequence: CASSLAAGGGEQYF.

A note on this clonotype: The conserved phenylalanine or tryptophan normally closing the CDR3 is absent here, so this likely arose from a read error. The DNA is omitted, as the CDR3 cannot be located on it reliably, and the CDR3 follows TCRdb's listing. The V and J genes are TRBV27 and TRBJ1-1; the table's D gene call, TRBD1, was not cross checked with the DNA. Germline values: CDR1 MNHEY, CDR2 SMNVEV (reference sequence). The CDR3 sequence runs 16 residues, both termini included. The CDR3 reads CASSAALSSLDTEALS.

This clonotype was detected ten times or more. The chain couples TRBV20-1 to TRBJ2-7; perhaps TRBD2 as D (6 bases). V was pared by 3 bases and J by 4 bases, with 10 bases between. This CDR3 region has 12 residues. Germline-derived CDR1 and CDR2 are DFQATT and SNEGSKA (reference sequence). CDR3 loop: CSARWGDYEQYF. Written as DNA, the CDR3 is TGCAGTGCTAGGTGGGGGGATTACGAGCAGTACTTC.

Of note for this clonotype: This may stem from a read error, because a much larger clone lies one nucleotide away. The chain has TRBV5-6 and TRBJ1-1; D gene uncertain. The CDR3 runs 12 residues. Trimming shortened V by 3 bases and J by 5 bases, and 8 bases separated the two germline ends. The V gene's germline CDR1 is SGHDT and CDR2 YYEEEE. In nucleotides, the CDR3 is TGTGCCAGCAGCTGGGCCTTTACTGAAGCTTTCTTT. This gives the protein CASSWAFTEAFF.

This clonotype was seen only once. This may arise from a read error, as a much more abundant clone is one base away. The rearrangement joins TRBV6-5 to TRBJ2-3, with D possibly matching TRBD1 (6 bases). CDR3 size: 13 residues. Germline CDR1 reads MNHEY; CDR2 reads SVGAGI. In nucleotides, the CDR3 is TGTGCCAGCAATTACTCTCTCGCAGGGGCGCAGTATTTT. Translation gives CASNYSLAGAQYF.

In regard to this clonotype: This may be a read error: a much more frequent sequence differs by one nucleotide. The chain joins TRBV7-8 to TRBJ2-3; TRBD2 matches 9 bases. Germline CDR1 reads SGHVS; CDR2 reads FQNEAQ. The CDR3 loop spans 14 amino acids. CDR3 DNA: TGTGCCAGCGGCTTAGCGGGGGCCACAGATACGCAGTATTTT. Protein product: CASGLAGATDTQYF.

Details on this clonotype: Without the conserved terminal phenylalanine or tryptophan, this CDR3 likely stems from a read error. This chain joins TRBV4-3 and TRBJ2-7; D gene ambiguous. The CDR3 length is 16 residues. Trimming removed 0 bases from V and 3 bases from J, with 15 bases in between. Germline V CDR1 and CDR2: LGHNA, YSLEER. The CDR3 spells CASSQDWAASNYEQYL. CDR3 DNA: TGCGCCAGCAGCCAAGATTGGGCAGCATCGAACTACGAGCAGTACCTC.

This clonotype showed up many times. V and J are TRBV12-3 or TRBV12-4 and TRBJ2-5, with 10 bases aligning to TRBD2. The J segment lost 2 bases and the V segment lost 6 bases, leaving 9 bases of the junction unmatched. This CDR3 spans 16 amino acids. CDR3 DNA sequence: TGTGCCAGCAGCACCGGGACTAGCGCACTACAAGAGACCCAGTACTTC. This encodes CASSTGTSALQETQYF.

Ten or more counts support this clonotype. This chain uses TRBV28 with TRBJ2-7; maybe TRBD2 (5 bases). The germline V gene has CDR1 MDHEN and CDR2 SYDVKM. The length of the CDR3 is 11 residues. Trimming stripped 5 bases from V and 7 bases from J, with 9 bases between. The CDR3 nucleotides read TGTGCCAGCAGTGGGAGCCTGGAGCAGTACTTC. As protein: CASSGSLEQYF. Variable domain in full (rest from reference TRBV28 and TRBJ2-7): DVKVTQSSRYLVKRTGEKVFLECVQDMDHENMFWYRQDPGLGLRLIYFSYDVKMKEKGDIPEGYSVSREKKERFSLILESASTNQTSMYLCASSGSLEQYFGPGTRLTVT.

This clonotype came up many times. This sequence joins TRBV7-9 and TRBJ2-7, with D tentatively TRBD2 (5 bases). The CDR3 has 14 residues. V lost 2 bases to trimming and J lost 3 bases, with 11 bases between them. Germline values: CDR1 SEHNR, CDR2 FQNEAQ (reference sequence). CDR3 DNA: TGTGCCAGCAGCTTACCCGGCCGGGGCTACGAGCAGTACTTC. Translated: CASSLPGRGYEQYF.